Listed here is a single T cell receptor (beta chain). Trimming took 0 bases from V and 9 from J; bases not matched to a gene: 0. The CDR3 extends over 12 amino acids. Germline values: CDR1 MNHEY, CDR2 SVGEGT. Those enrolled, adults aged roughly 18 to 89 years, came from about two dozen US areas. This sample is drawn from a study of blood T cell repertoires in COVID-19. Turning to the study itself: T cells, B-cell-depleted T cells, or PBMCs supplied cDNA or gDNA.

Study processing details: Nucleated cell counts were estimated from reference gene primer amplification. Produced via immunoSEQ multiplex PCR; TCRdb's table is partial and in-frame only. That table gives V, J and clone size, and the DNA gave D and trimming. Among some 490,000 clones, 88% were seen once, and the ten largest hold under 9.5%. The sequenced sample was PBMCs or T cells enriched from blood (not recorded which). The sequence was collected from a woman aged 60-75 years who had recovered from COVID-19. The chain joins TRBV6-2 or TRBV6-3 to TRBJ2-5; 8 bases are a match to TRBD1. The CDR3 sequence is CASSYSTGAQYF. In DNA, the CDR3 is TGTGCCAGCAGTTACTCGACAGGGGCCCAGTACTTC.